Described below is a single T cell receptor beta chain sequence and its context. No antigen is known for it. The data were produced by immunoSEQ multiplex PCR, yet TCRdb's version contains in-frame clones alone and is incomplete. The sample holds 68,000 or so clones, about four fifths seen once. This entry comes from a study of vaccination effects on CD4 cells after COVID-19. Overall study context: Subjects were given two BNT162b2 or mRNA-1273 vaccine doses. Findings of the study overall: Few convalescent patients and no early post-infection timepoints were included in the study. In vaccinees who were healthy, merely 1 out of 255 vaccine-induced clones cross-reacted with common cold coronaviruses.

The CDR3 has 17 residues. V lost 2 bases and J lost 3; bases outside the gene matches: 11. Germline CDR1 and CDR2: LNHDA and SQIVND (reference sequence). Antigen-specific CD4+ T cells were first expanded with viral peptide pools by the ViraFEST assay and only then sequenced. CD4+ T cell isolation took place after less than 13 days of culture. No vaccinee had earlier SARS-CoV-2 infection, and nucleocapsid antibodies were negative. Wells containing roughly 1.8 million PBMC each were cultured with 9 to 10 IU/ml IL-2 and approximately 10 ug/ml peptides. Specimen: CD4+ T cells from PBMCs cultured with SARS-CoV-2 spike peptides, collected before COVID-19 vaccination. The gene calls are TRBV19 and TRBJ2-5, with 8 bases that match TRBD1. The TCR was taken from a human donor who received a COVID-19 vaccine. CDR3 in amino acids: CASSINWGRGPEETQYF. CDR3 sequence (DNA): TGTGCCAGTAGTATAAATTGGGGCAGGGGGCCCGAAGAGACCCAGTACTTC.